This TCR beta chain stems from a study of blood T cell repertoires in COVID-19. V dropped 3 bases and J dropped 0 bases, with 9 bases sitting between them. CDR1 SGHNT and CDR2 YYREEE come from the germline V gene (reference sequence). The CDR3 is 15 residues long. This clone was observed a handful of times. Here immunoSEQ multiplex PCR was the method, and the copy in TCRdb shows in-frame clones only, minus some. The sample lists around 190,000 clones; around 75% were seen once. V usage is TRBV5-4 and J usage is TRBJ2-2; D is ambiguous. The sample was peripheral blood. The TCR was taken from a woman in her thirties or forties with COVID-19, enrolled during active disease. Here the CDR3 reads CASSSPSPNTGELFF. For the CDR3, the DNA is TGTGCCAGCAGCTCCCCTTCCCCGAACACCGGGGAGCTGTTTTTT.